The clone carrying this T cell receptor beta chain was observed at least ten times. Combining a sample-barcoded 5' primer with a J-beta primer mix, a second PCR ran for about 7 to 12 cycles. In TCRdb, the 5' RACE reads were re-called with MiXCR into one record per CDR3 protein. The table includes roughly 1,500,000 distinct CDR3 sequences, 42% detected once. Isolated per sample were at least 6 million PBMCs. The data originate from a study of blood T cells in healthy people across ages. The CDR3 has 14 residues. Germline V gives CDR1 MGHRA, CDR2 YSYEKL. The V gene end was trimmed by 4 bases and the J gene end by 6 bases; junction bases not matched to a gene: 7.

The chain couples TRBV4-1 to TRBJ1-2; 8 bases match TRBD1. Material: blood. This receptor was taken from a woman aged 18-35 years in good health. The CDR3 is CASSPITGGDGYTF. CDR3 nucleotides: TGCGCCAGCAGCCCCATTACAGGGGGAGATGGCTACACCTTC.